Listed below are T cell receptor beta chains from one sample, sequenced in a study of cytomegalovirus exposure and HLA in healthy donors. Using immunoSEQ multiplex PCR, the repertoire was profiled, and TCRdb retains in-frame clones only, with some absent. The table lists more than 95,000 clones, 64% of them singletons, with roughly 3.2% in the top ten. The sequencing input was PBMCs. These receptors all come from a man aged 60-69 years in good health and CMV-seronegative. Both conserved end residues are part of each CDR3. Fields, in order: V gene, clone size, D gene, J gene, CDR3 protein, CDR3 DNA. D genes are given only for firm matches. Not all rows give a size; the values are once, few, many and, for expanded clones, a class.

TRBV29-1	NA	NA	TRBJ2-3	CSVDGRDSDTQYF	TGCAGCGTTGATGGCCGGGACTCAGATACGCAGTATTTT
TRBV19	NA	NA	TRBJ1-4	CASSGPGWDEKLFF	TGTGCCAGTAGTGGGCCAGGGTGGGATGAAAAACTGTTTTTT
TRBV5-1	NA	NA	TRBJ1-1	CASSLTRVQNTEAFF	TGCGCCAGCAGCTTGACGAGGGTACAGAACACTGAAGCTTTCTTT
TRBV5-3	NA	TRBD2	TRBJ2-5	CARSPPRSGKETQYF	TGTGCCAGAAGCCCCCCCCGAAGCGGGAAAGAGACCCAGTACTTC
TRBV5-1	once	NA	TRBJ1-2	CASSPVDGTRYGYTF	TGCGCCAGCAGCCCCGTCGACGGGACACGCTATGGCTACACCTTC
TRBV11-3	once	NA	TRBJ1-4	CASSLREGGGEKLFF	TGTGCCAGCAGCCTTAGGGAGGGCGGAGGAGAAAAACTGTTTTTT
TRBV7-3	NA	TRBD2	TRBJ2-2	CASSPGGSGELFF	TGTGCCAGCAGCCCGGGGGGGTCCGGGGAGCTGTTTTTT
TRBV5-1	NA	NA	TRBJ2-1	CASSLGPGEYNEQFF	TGCGCCAGCAGCTTGGGCCCAGGGGAGTACAATGAGCAGTTCTTC
TRBV5-1	NA	TRBD1	TRBJ2-7	CASSLGLQGFQGDEQYF	TGCGCCAGCAGCTTGGGGCTACAGGGCTTCCAGGGGGACGAGCAGTACTTC
TRBV7-7	NA	NA	TRBJ2-5	CASHSEETQYF	TGTGCTAGCCACTCCGAGGAGACCCAGTACTTC
TRBV28	medium-sized	TRBD2	TRBJ2-7	CASSFGLASNEQYF	TGTGCCAGCAGTTTCGGACTAGCTAGCAACGAGCAGTACTTC
TRBV10-3	NA	NA	TRBJ2-5	CAISESSLGLQETQYF	TGTGCCATCAGTGAGTCGAGTCTAGGACTTCAAGAGACCCAGTACTTC
TRBV30	NA	NA	TRBJ1-1	CAWSAGTMNTEAFF	TGTGCCTGGAGTGCAGGGACTATGAACACTGAAGCTTTCTTT
TRBV5-1	NA	NA	TRBJ1-1	CASSLVGGRMNTEAFF	TGCGCCAGCAGCTTGGTGGGGGGGCGGATGAACACTGAAGCTTTCTTT
TRBV9	NA	NA	TRBJ2-5	CASSVEREEGETQYF	TGTGCCAGCAGCGTAGAAAGGGAGGAAGGAGAGACCCAGTACTTC
TRBV7-3	NA	NA	TRBJ1-2	CASSSMKASGIVGYTF	TGTGCCAGCAGCTCAATGAAAGCTTCAGGGATAGTAGGCTACACCTTC
TRBV6-1	NA	TRBD1	TRBJ2-7	CASEGQFTYEQYF	TGTGCCAGTGAGGGACAGTTCACCTACGAGCAGTACTTC
TRBV5-1	NA	TRBD2	TRBJ2-3	CASSYRTSGSNTQYF	TGCGCCAGCAGCTATCGGACTAGCGGGAGTAATACGCAGTATTTT
TRBV30	NA	TRBD2	TRBJ2-7	CAWRFKRGGAYEQYF	TGTGCCTGGAGGTTTAAACGGGGGGGAGCTTACGAGCAGTACTTC
TRBV5-4	NA	NA	TRBJ2-2	CASSSSLQGRNTGELFF	TGTGCCAGCAGCTCCTCTCTTCAGGGGAGGAACACCGGGGAGCTGTTTTTT
TRBV9	NA	TRBD2	TRBJ2-3	CASSVGGGTSDTQYF	TGTGCCAGCAGCGTAGGGGGGGGGACGTCAGATACGCAGTATTTT
TRBV28	NA	NA	TRBJ1-2	CASSPVYDRNYGYTF	TGTGCCAGCAGCCCAGTATATGACAGAAACTATGGCTACACCTTC
TRBV2	NA	NA	TRBJ2-1	CASSEIGGAGNEQFF	TGTGCCAGCAGTGAAATAGGAGGAGCTGGCAATGAGCAGTTCTTC
TRBV18	NA	TRBD2	TRBJ2-7	CASSSSGSGTYEQYF	TGTGCCAGCTCCTCAAGCGGGAGCGGAACCTACGAGCAGTACTTC
TRBV19	NA	NA	TRBJ2-7	CASSMGIGDYEQYF	TGTGCCAGTAGTATGGGGATAGGGGACTACGAGCAGTACTTC
TRBV21-1	few	NA	TRBJ2-1	CASSKTSGRPHCDEQFF	TGTGCCAGCAGCAAGACTAGCGGGAGGCCCCATTGCGATGAGCAGTTCTTC
TRBV19	NA	TRBD2	TRBJ2-3	CASAGLPISTDTQYF	TGTGCCAGTGCGGGACTACCAATTAGCACAGATACGCAGTATTTT
TRBV5-6	NA	NA	TRBJ2-3	CASSRPPLARGTDTQYF	TGTGCCAGCAGCCGACCCCCACTAGCCCGGGGCACAGATACGCAGTATTTT
TRBV9	NA	NA	TRBJ2-1	CASSVESGYEQFF	TGTGCCAGCAGCGTAGAATCAGGGTATGAGCAGTTCTTC
TRBV19	few	NA	TRBJ1-2	CATQGRLLGYTF	TGTGCCACCCAGGGGCGCCTCCTTGGCTACACCTTC
TRBV2	few	TRBD2	TRBJ2-7	CASSYQPGLAGLSSYEQYF	TGTGCCAGCAGTTATCAACCGGGACTAGCGGGCCTAAGCTCCTACGAGCAGTACTTC
TRBV29-1	NA	NA	TRBJ1-1	CSVYDSLNTEAFF	TGCAGCGTTTACGACAGTCTGAACACTGAAGCTTTCTTT
TRBV27	NA	TRBD2	TRBJ2-2	CASSLYNSGGNTGELFF	TGTGCCAGCAGTCTCTACAATAGCGGGGGAAACACCGGGGAGCTGTTTTTT
TRBV18	NA	TRBD2	TRBJ2-7	CASSIGLAGGPGSYEQYF	TGTGCCAGCTCAATAGGACTAGCGGGAGGGCCCGGGTCCTACGAGCAGTACTTC
TRBV7-2	NA	TRBD2	TRBJ2-3	CASSSGLAGYADTQYF	TGTGCCAGCAGCTCCGGACTAGCGGGTTACGCAGATACGCAGTATTTT